This T cell receptor beta chain emerged from a study of blood T cell repertoires in COVID-19. Germline lookup yields CDR1 LGHNA and CDR2 YNFKEQ. The CDR3 sequence is 17 residues long. V lost 0 bases and J 4 bases, leaving 16 bases between the germline ends. The method was immunoSEQ multiplex PCR; TCRdb's version includes in-frame clones alone and lacks a portion of them. The sample has fewer than 150,000 clones, roughly 86% seen once. Material: peripheral blood. The rearrangement uses TRBV4-2 and TRBJ2-1; unclear D gene. The clonotype originates from a woman aged 55-69 years with acute or convalescent COVID-19. The CDR3 nucleotides read TGTGCCAGCAGCCAAGATCCCTCGGCGGCGGAATACAATGAGCAGTTCTTC. Its protein is CASSQDPSAAEYNEQFF.